This TCR beta chain stems from a study of blood T cells in healthy people across ages. Study background: Through template switching, about one barcoded beta molecule was captured per two T cells, as measured in model experiments. Study-level results: Higher diversity and more naive CD4+ cells were features of long-lived donors, compared to aged donors.

As concerns this clonotype: No antigen is known for it.

PCR was performed a second time for roughly 7 to 12 cycles using a sample-barcoded 5' primer and a J-beta primer mix. Each CDR3 protein is one row after TCRdb ran MiXCR on the 5' RACE reads. The sample contains about 1.4 million distinct CDR3 sequences, approximately 59% of which appear only once. This clonotype was sampled from a young man in good health. What was sequenced was blood.

As DNA, the CDR3 is TGTGCCAGCAGCCTACTGGGACAGGATAATGAAAAACTGTTTTTT. Amino acid sequence: CASSLLGQDNEKLFF. The V and J genes are TRBV6-1 and TRBJ1-4; TRBD1 matches 8 bases. The CDR3 is 15 residues long. Trimming took 6 bases from V and 4 from J; bases not matched to a gene: 7. Per germline, CDR1 MNHNS and CDR2 SASEGT.